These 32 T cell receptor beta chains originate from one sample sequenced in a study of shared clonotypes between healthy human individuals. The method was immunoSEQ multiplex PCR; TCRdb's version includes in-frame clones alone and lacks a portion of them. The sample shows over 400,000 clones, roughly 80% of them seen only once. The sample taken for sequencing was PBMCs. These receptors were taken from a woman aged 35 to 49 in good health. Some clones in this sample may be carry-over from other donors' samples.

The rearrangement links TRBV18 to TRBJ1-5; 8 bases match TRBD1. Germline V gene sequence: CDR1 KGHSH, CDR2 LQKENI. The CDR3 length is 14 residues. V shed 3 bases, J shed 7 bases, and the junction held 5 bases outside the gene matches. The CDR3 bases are TGTGCCAGCTCACCTTGGACAGGGTCCCAGCCCCAGCATTTT. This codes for CASSPWTGSQPQHF.

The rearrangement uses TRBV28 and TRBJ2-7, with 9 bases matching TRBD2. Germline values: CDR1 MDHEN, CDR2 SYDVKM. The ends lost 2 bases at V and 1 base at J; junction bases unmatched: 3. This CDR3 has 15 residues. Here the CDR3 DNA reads TGTGCCAGCAGTTTAAGGGGACTAGCTTCCTACGAGCAGTACTTC. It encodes CASSLRGLASYEQYF.

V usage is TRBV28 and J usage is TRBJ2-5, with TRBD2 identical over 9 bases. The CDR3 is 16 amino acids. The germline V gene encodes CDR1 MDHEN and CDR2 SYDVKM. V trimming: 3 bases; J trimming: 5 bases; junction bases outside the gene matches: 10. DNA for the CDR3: TGTGCCAGCAGTTTTCTTCCGCGGGAGGGCTGGGAGACCCAGTACTTC. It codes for CASSFLPREGWETQYF.

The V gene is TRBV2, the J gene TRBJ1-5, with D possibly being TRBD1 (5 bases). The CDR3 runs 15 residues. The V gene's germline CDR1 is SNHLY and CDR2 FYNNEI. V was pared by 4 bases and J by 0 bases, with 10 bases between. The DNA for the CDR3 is TGTGCCAGCAGTGGGGGCAGCAATAGCAATCAGCCCCAGCATTTT. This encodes CASSGGSNSNQPQHF.

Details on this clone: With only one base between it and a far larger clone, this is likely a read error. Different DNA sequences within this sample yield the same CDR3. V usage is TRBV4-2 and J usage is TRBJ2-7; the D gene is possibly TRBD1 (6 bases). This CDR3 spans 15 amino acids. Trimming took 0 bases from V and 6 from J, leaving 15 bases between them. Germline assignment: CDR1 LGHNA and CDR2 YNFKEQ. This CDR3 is CASSQDGQLTREQYF. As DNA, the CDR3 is TGTGCCAGCAGCCAAGACGGACAGTTAACCCGCGAGCAGTACTTC.

CDR3 nucleotides: TGTGCCAGCAGTCGTCAAGGAGGAGGGTCGAACACTGAAGCTTTCTTT. The encoded protein is CASSRQGGGSNTEAFF. The chain carries TRBV2 and TRBJ1-1, with D hard to call. The germline V and J ends were trimmed by 5 bases and 1 base, with 17 bases remaining between them. In germline, CDR1 is SNHLY, CDR2 FYNNEI. This CDR3 comprises 16 residues.

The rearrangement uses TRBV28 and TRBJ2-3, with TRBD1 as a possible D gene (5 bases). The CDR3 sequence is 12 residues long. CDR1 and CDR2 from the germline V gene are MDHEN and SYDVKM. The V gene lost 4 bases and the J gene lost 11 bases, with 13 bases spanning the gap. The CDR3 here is CASSSGQRLQYF. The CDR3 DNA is TGTGCCAGCAGTTCCGGACAACGTCTGCAGTATTTT. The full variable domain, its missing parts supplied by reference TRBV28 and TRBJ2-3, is DVKVTQSSRYLVKRTGEKVFLECVQDMDHENMFWYRQDPGLGLRLIYFSYDVKMKEKGDIPEGYSVSREKKERFSLILESASTNQTSMYLCASSSGQRLQYFGPGTRLTVL.

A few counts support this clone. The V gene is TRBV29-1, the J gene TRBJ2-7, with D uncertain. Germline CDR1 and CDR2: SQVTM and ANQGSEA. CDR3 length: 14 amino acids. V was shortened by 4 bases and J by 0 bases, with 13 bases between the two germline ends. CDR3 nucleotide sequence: TGCAGCGTTGTATCAGGAAGTGGCTCCTACGAGCAGTACTTC. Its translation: CSVVSGSGSYEQYF.

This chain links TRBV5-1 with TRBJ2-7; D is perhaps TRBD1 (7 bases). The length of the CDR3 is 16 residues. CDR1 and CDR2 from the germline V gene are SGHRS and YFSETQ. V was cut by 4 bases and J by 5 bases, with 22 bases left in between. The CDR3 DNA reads TGCGCCAGCAGCCAGGGGGGTTCGCCTCATTTCGACGAGCAGTACTTC. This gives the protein CASSQGGSPHFDEQYF.

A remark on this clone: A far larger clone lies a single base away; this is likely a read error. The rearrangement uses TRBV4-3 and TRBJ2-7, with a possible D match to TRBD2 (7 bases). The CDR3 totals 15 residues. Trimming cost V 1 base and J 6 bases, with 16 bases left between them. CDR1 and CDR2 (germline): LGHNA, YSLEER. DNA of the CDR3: TGCGCCAGCAGCCAAGGGGAGGGGGAATACGCCGAGCAGTACTTC. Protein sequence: CASSQGEGEYAEQYF.

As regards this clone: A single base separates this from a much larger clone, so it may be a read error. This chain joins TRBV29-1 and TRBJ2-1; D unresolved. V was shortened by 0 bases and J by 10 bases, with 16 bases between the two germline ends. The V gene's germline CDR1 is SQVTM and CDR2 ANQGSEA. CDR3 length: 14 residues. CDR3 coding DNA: TGCAGCGTTGAAGAAATGATGGTGGAGCAAGAGCAGTTCTTC. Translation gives CSVEEMMVEQEQFF.

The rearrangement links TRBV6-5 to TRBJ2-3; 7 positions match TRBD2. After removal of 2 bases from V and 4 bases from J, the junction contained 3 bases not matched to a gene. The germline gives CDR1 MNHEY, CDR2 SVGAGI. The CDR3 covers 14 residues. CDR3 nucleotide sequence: TGTGCCAGCAGTTACACCGGGAGGTCAGATACGCAGTATTTT. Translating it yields CASSYTGRSDTQYF.

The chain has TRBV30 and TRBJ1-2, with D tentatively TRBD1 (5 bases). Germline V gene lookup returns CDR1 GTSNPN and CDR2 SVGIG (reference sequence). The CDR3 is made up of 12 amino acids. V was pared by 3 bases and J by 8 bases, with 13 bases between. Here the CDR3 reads CAWRRSGEGYTF. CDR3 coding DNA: TGTGCCTGGAGGCGGTCGGGGGAGGGCTACACCTTC.

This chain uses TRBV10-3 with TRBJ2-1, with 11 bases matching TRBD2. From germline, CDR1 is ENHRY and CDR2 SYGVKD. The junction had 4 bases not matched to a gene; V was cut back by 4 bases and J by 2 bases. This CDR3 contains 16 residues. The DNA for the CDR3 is TGTGCCATCAGTGTCTCTAGCGGGGGGACCTACAATGAGCAGTTCTTC. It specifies CAISVSSGGTYNEQFF.

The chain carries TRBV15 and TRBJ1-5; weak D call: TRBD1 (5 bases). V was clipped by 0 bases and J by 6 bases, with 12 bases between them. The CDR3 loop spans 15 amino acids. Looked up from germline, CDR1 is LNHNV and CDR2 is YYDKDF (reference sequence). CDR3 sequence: CATSRDRGEGQPQHF. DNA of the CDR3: TGTGCCACCAGCAGAGATCGAGGGGAAGGTCAGCCCCAGCATTTT. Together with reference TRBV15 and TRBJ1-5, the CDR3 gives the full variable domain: DAMVIQNPRYQVTQFGKPVTLSCSQTLNHNVMYWYQQKSSQAPKLLFHYYDKDFNNEADTPDNFQSRRPNTSFCFLDIRSPGLGDTAMYLCATSRDRGEGQPQHFGDGTRLSIL.

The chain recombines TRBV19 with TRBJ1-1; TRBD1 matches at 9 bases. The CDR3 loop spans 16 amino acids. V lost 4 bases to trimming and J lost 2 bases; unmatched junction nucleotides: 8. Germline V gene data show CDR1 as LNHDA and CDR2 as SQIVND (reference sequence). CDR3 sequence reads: CASSTLQGQGNTEAFF. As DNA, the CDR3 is TGTGCCAGTAGTACCCTTCAGGGACAGGGAAACACTGAAGCTTTCTTT.

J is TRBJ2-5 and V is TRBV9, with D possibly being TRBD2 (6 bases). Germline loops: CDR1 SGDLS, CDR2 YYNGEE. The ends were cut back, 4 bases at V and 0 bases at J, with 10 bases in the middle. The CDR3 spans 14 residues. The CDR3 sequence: CASSPWDYQETQYF. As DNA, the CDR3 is TGTGCCAGCAGCCCGTGGGACTACCAAGAGACCCAGTACTTC.

The CDR3 here is CASSLGSGNEQFF. The CDR3 DNA reads TGTGCCAGCAGCTTAGGTTCCGGCAATGAGCAGTTCTTC. This chain connects TRBV7-3 to TRBJ2-1, with no clear D. The germline gives CDR1 SGHTA, CDR2 FQGTGA. The CDR3 runs to 13 residues. V shed 2 bases and J shed 6 bases, with 8 bases lying between them.

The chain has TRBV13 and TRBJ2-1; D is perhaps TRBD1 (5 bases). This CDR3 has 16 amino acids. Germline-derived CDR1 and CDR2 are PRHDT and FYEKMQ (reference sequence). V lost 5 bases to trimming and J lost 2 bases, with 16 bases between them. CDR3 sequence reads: CASSHLAQGPYNEQFF. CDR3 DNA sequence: TGTGCCAGCAGCCACTTAGCTCAGGGCCCCTACAATGAGCAGTTCTTC.

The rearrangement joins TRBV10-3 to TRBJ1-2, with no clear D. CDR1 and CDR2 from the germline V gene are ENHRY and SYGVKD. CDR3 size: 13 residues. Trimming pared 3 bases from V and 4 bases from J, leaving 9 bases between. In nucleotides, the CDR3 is TGTGCCATCAGTGAACTGGCAGCCTATGGCTACACCTTC. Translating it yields CAISELAAYGYTF.

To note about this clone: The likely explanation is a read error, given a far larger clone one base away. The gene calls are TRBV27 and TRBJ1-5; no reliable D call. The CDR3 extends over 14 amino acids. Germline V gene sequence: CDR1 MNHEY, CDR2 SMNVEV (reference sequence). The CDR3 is CAGSFGHTNQPQHF. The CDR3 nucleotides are TGTGCCGGCAGTTTCGGTCATACCAATCAGCCCCAGCATTTT.

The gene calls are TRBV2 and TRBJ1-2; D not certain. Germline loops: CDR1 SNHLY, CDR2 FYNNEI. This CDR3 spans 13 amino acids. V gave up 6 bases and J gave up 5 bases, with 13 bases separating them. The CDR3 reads CASSANSVYGYTF. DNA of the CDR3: TGTGCCAGCAGCGCCAATTCCGTTTATGGCTACACCTTC.

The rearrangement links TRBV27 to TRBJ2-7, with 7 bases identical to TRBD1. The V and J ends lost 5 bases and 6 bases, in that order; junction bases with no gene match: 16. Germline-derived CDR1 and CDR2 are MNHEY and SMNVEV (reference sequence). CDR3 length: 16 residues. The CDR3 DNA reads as TGTGCCAGCAGTCCTCCCTCCTTGACAGGGAAGGGCGAGCAGTACTTC. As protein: CASSPPSLTGKGEQYF.

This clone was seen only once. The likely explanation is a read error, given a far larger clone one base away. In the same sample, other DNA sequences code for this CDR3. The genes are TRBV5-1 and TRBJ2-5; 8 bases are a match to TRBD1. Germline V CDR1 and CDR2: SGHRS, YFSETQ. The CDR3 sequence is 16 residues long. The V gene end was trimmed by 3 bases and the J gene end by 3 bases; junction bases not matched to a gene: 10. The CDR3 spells CASSYNPGTGEETQYF. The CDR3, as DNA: TGCGCCAGCAGCTACAATCCGGGGACAGGAGAAGAGACCCAGTACTTC.

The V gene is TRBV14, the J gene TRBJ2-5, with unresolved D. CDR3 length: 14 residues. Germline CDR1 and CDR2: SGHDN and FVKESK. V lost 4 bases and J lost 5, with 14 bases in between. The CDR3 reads CASSPIGIEETQYF. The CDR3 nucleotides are TGTGCCAGCAGCCCGATTGGGATCGAGGAGACCCAGTACTTC.

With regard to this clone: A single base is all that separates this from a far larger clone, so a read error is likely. The CDR3 DNA is TGTGCCGGCAGCCGTGGCTCCGGGGGTAGCACAGATACGCAGTATTTT. Translating it yields CAGSRGSGGSTDTQYF. The chain combines TRBV5-4 with TRBJ2-3, with D possibly matching TRBD2 (6 bases). The germline gives CDR1 SGHNT, CDR2 YYREEE (reference sequence). This CDR3 has 16 amino acids.

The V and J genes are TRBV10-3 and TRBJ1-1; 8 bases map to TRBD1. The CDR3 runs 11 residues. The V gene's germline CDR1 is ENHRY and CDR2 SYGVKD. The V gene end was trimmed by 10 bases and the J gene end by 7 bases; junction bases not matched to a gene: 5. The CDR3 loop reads CATHRGGEAFF. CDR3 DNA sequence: TGTGCCACCCACAGGGGGGGTGAAGCTTTCTTT.

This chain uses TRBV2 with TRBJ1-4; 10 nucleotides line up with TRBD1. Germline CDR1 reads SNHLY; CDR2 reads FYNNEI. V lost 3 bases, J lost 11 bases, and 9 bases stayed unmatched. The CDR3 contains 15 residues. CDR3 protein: CASSDSATGGRKLFF. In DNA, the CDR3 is TGTGCCAGCAGTGATTCGGCGACAGGGGGCAGGAAACTGTTTTTT.

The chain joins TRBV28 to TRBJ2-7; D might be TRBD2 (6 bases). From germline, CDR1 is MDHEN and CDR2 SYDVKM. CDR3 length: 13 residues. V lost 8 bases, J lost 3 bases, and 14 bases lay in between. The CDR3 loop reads CASAGGPNYEQYF. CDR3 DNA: TGTGCCAGCGCCGGGGGACCAAACTACGAGCAGTACTTC.

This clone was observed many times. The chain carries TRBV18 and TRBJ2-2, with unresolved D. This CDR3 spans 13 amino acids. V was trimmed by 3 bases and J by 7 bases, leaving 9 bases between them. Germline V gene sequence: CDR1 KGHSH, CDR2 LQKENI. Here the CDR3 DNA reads TGTGCCAGCTCACCGTGGGCTATCGGGGAGCTGTTTTTT. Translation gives CASSPWAIGELFF.

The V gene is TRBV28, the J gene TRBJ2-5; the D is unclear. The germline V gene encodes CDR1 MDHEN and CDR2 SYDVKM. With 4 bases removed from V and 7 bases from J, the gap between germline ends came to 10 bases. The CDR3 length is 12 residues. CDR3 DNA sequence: TGTGCCAGCAGTTCAGGACCCGGGACCCAGTACTTC. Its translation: CASSSGPGTQYF.

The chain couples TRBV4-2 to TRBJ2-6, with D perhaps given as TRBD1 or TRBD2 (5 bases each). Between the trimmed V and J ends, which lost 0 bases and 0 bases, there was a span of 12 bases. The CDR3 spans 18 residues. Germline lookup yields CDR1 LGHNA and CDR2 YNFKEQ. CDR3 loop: CASSQDRVGTSGANVLTF. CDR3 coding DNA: TGTGCCAGCAGCCAAGATCGGGTGGGGACCTCTGGGGCCAACGTCCTGACTTTC.